The clone carrying this T cell receptor (beta chain) has just a few counts. What it binds is unknown. This sample stems from a study of STAT3 mutations in large granular lymphocyte leukemia. Broader study findings: Every T-LGLL patient had at least one immunodominant TCRbeta clonotype.

Here immunoSEQ multiplex PCR was the method, and the copy in TCRdb shows in-frame clones only, minus some. The data show about 9,300 clones, approximately 88% seen once. This CDR3 has 12 residues. Germline CDR1 MNHEY, CDR2 SVGAGI. V gave up 6 bases and J gave up 10 bases; unmatched junction bases: 3. The chain combines TRBV6-5 with TRBJ1-6; 7 bases align to TRBD1. This sequence originates from a man at least 80 years old with T-cell large granular lymphocyte leukemia. Some clones in this sample may be carry-over from other donors' samples. Sequenced sample: peripheral blood mononuclear cells. The CDR3 coding sequence is TGTGCCAGCAGGGCAGGGGGATCACCCCTCCACTTT. This codes for CASRAGGSPLHF.